Listed below are T cell receptor beta chains from one sample, sequenced in a study of T cells after yellow fever vaccination. Via MiXCR, TCRdb re-called the 5' RACE reads, giving one row per CDR3 protein. The sample records 300,000 to 400,000 distinct CDR3 sequences, approximately 12% being singletons. Sequenced here: CD4+ T cells sorted from PBMCs, sampled 15 days after the yellow fever booster vaccination. Receptors originate from a man aged 18 to 29 who received the YFV17D yellow fever vaccine. Both conserved end residues are part of each CDR3. The D gene is left open where the match is weak. Not every row has a clone size; where given, it reads once, few, many or a size class.

TRBJ2-5	NA	TRBV7-2	few	TGTGCCAGCAGCACACAAGGGGGTGGAGAGACCCAGTACTTC	CASSTQGGGETQYF
TRBJ2-4	NA	TRBV29-1	NA	TGCAGCGTTGGTTCGGGCATTCAGTACTTC	CSVGSGIQYF
TRBJ2-2	TRBD2	TRBV4-2	NA	TGTGCCAGCAGTCGCGCGGGGGACACCGGGGAGCTGTTTTTT	CASSRAGDTGELFF
TRBJ2-3	TRBD2	TRBV7-2	NA	TGTGCCAGCAGACGGGGGGGCTTTTCAGATACGCAGTATTTT	CASRRGGFSDTQYF
TRBJ2-5	NA	TRBV7-2	few	TGTGCCAGCAGCTTAGATCCTAGAGGGGAGACCCAGTACTTC	CASSLDPRGETQYF
TRBJ1-2	NA	TRBV6-2/TRBV6-3	NA	TGTGCCAGCAGTTCCTTCAGCCGGACAGCGGGAGGCTACACCTTC	CASSSFSRTAGGYTF
TRBJ1-2	TRBD1	TRBV5-5	NA	TGTGCCAGCAGCCCGGCGCCGGGACAGGGGGCTGGATATGGCTACACCTTC	CASSPAPGQGAGYGYTF
TRBJ1-2	TRBD1	TRBV20-1	NA	TGCATCGGACAGGGGAGTAACGGTGGCTACACCTTC	CIGQGSNGGYTF
TRBJ1-1	NA	TRBV6-2/TRBV6-3	few	TGTGCCAGCAGTCCCGAACCACCCTGGAGGATGAACACTGAAGCTTTCTTT	CASSPEPPWRMNTEAFF
TRBJ2-5	NA	TRBV21-1	few	TGTGCCAGCAGCAGGGTGTTCGAGACCCAGTACTTC	CASSRVFETQYF
TRBJ1-2	TRBD1	TRBV6-5	NA	TGTGCCAGCAGTTACGAAAGGACAGGCCCCGGCTACACCTTC	CASSYERTGPGYTF
TRBJ2-7	NA	TRBV5-1	many	TGCGCCAGCAGCTTGGGGTCACAGGGTGGCCACGAGCAGTACTTC	CASSLGSQGGHEQYF
TRBJ2-7	NA	TRBV10-3	NA	TGTGCCACCCAAACCCTGGAGGAGCAGTACTTC	CATQTLEEQYF
TRBJ2-3	NA	TRBV7-9	many	TGTGCCAGCAGCTTAGTGGGTACAGATACGCAGTATTTT	CASSLVGTDTQYF
TRBJ2-2	TRBD1	TRBV12-5	NA	TGTGCTAGTGCCTGGGGACAGGGGTACACCGGGGAGCTGTTTTTT	CASAWGQGYTGELFF
TRBJ1-5	NA	TRBV6-2/TRBV6-3	NA	TGTGCCGCCCGGGGACGCGTCAATCAGCCCCAGCATTTT	CAARGRVNQPQHF
TRBJ2-6	NA	TRBV2	few	TGTGCCGTAGGACTCGACAGCTCTGGGGCCAACGTCCTGACTTTC	CAVGLDSSGANVLTF
TRBJ2-5	TRBD2	TRBV12-3/TRBV12-4	few	TGTGCCAGCAGGTTGAGCGGGACGGCGACCCAGTACTTC	CASRLSGTATQYF
TRBJ2-7	TRBD2	TRBV7-2	few	TGTGCCAGCAGCCGAACTAGCGGGGACTACGAGCAGTACTTC	CASSRTSGDYEQYF
TRBJ2-5	NA	TRBV7-8	few	TGTGCCAGCAGCTTAGCCCTCAGGGACGAAGGAAGTTTC	CASSLALRDEGSF
TRBJ1-6	NA	TRBV6-5	NA	TGTGCCAGCAGTACCGGATTCAATTCACCCCTCCACTTT	CASSTGFNSPLHF
TRBJ2-3	NA	TRBV20-1	few	TGCAGTGCTAGGGGGGACATGGCGCAGTATTTT	CSARGDMAQYF
TRBJ2-3	NA	TRBV7-9	NA	TGTGCCAGCAGCAAGAGTGATTGGGCAGGGGTGACCACAGATACGCAGTATTTT	CASSKSDWAGVTTDTQYF
TRBJ1-2	NA	TRBV6-2/TRBV6-3	NA	TGTGCCAGCAGTTACTCAGGGACGGAGAGAGACACCTTC	CASSYSGTERDTF
TRBJ2-5	TRBD2	TRBV9	few	TGTGCCAGCAGCCCCGGACTAGCGGGGTTGCAGACCCAGTACTTC	CASSPGLAGLQTQYF
TRBJ2-3	NA	TRBV4-1	NA	TGCGCCAGCAGCCAAGATTTCGCCACGCAGTATTTT	CASSQDFATQYF
TRBJ2-1	NA	TRBV7-3	NA	TGTGCCAGCAGCCCCAGGGCACCCTACAATGAGCAGTTCTTC	CASSPRAPYNEQFF
TRBJ2-6	NA	TRBV12-3/TRBV12-4	many	TGTGCCAGCACGCTCCGGGGATCCGGGGCCAACGTCCTGACTTTC	CASTLRGSGANVLTF
TRBJ2-3	NA	TRBV7-8	many	TGTGCCAGCAGCCCTAATCCGGCGGGGACAGATACGCAGTATTTT	CASSPNPAGTDTQYF
TRBJ1-3	NA	TRBV12-3/TRBV12-4	few	TGTGCCAGCAGTCAACCTCCGAACACCATGTATTTT	CASSQPPNTMYF
TRBJ1-5	NA	TRBV7-2	NA	TGTGCCAGCAGCACCCGGGGGGATCAGCCCCAGCATTTT	CASSTRGDQPQHF
TRBJ1-5	TRBD1	TRBV7-2	few	TGTGCCAGCAGCTTCACTACAGGGGGAAGCAATCAGCCCCAGCATTTT	CASSFTTGGSNQPQHF
TRBJ2-3	TRBD1	TRBV28	NA	TGTGCCAGCAGTGCCCCGGGACAGGGGGGAGATACGCAGTATTTT	CASSAPGQGGDTQYF
TRBJ2-5	NA	TRBV6-6	few	TGTGCCAGCAGGCTACCGGGACAAGAGACCCAGTACTTC	CASRLPGQETQYF
TRBJ2-3	NA	TRBV21-1	NA	TGTGCCAGCAGCAAAGCGAGGGCCCCGGGACAGGGACATTATACGCAGTATTTT	CASSKARAPGQGHYTQYF
TRBJ1-1	NA	TRBV4-1	many	TGCGCCAGCAGCCAAGGGGGGGTAAAGCCTTTCTTT	CASSQGGVKPFF
TRBJ2-5	NA	TRBV10-3	NA	TGTGCCATCGGACTCGGGGGCGCGGAGACCCAGTACTTC	CAIGLGGAETQYF
TRBJ1-4	TRBD1	TRBV5-1	NA	TGCGCCAGCAGAACCGGGACAGCAAATGAAAAACTGTTTTTT	CASRTGTANEKLFF
TRBJ1-5	NA	TRBV6-2/TRBV6-3	few	TGTGCCAGCAGTACGACCGCACAGGTTAATCAGCCCCAGCATTTT	CASSTTAQVNQPQHF
TRBJ1-4	NA	TRBV18	many	TGTGCCAGCTCACCATCAGCGTCCGAGGAAAAACTGTTTTTT	CASSPSASEEKLFF
TRBJ2-4	NA	TRBV3-1	NA	TGTGCCAGCAGCCAAGATACGGGTTTCAGAAACATTCAGTACTTC	CASSQDTGFRNIQYF
TRBJ2-2	TRBD1	TRBV11-2	few	TGTGCCAGCAGCTTAGGAGGGGGCAACACCGGGGAGCTGTTTTTT	CASSLGGGNTGELFF
TRBJ2-5	NA	TRBV7-3	few	TGTGCCAGCAGCTCAGGGGTCCGAGAGACCCAGTACTTC	CASSSGVRETQYF
TRBJ2-1	NA	TRBV29-1	NA	TGCAGCGTTGACGGTAACTCCTACAATGAGCAGTTCTTC	CSVDGNSYNEQFF
TRBJ2-6	NA	TRBV28	many	TGTGCCAGCAGTTCCTCGGGCTCTGGGGCCAACGTCCTGACTTTC	CASSSSGSGANVLTF
TRBJ2-7	TRBD1	TRBV6-2/TRBV6-3	few	TGTGCCAGCAGAAACCTCGTGGGACAGGGTAGCTCCTACGAGCAGTACTTC	CASRNLVGQGSSYEQYF
TRBJ2-5	TRBD2	TRBV5-1	few	TGCGCCAGCAGCTTGCCTAGCGGGGGGGATCAAGAGACCCAGTACTTC	CASSLPSGGDQETQYF
TRBJ2-4	NA	TRBV7-8	many	TGTGCCAGCAGCCTCCTAGAGGGGGGCAAAAACATTCAGTACTTC	CASSLLEGGKNIQYF
TRBJ2-2	TRBD2	TRBV4-3	few	TGCGCCAGCAGCCCTTTTCTTGCGGGGGGACCGAACACCGGGGAGCTGTTTTTT	CASSPFLAGGPNTGELFF
TRBJ2-5	TRBD1	TRBV5-4	NA	TGTGCCAGCAGCGTGGACAGGTTTGAGACCCAGTACTTC	CASSVDRFETQYF
TRBJ2-3	NA	TRBV15	NA	TGTGCCACCAGCAGAGCTGGGCTGCTAACAGATACGCAGTATTTT	CATSRAGLLTDTQYF
TRBJ2-1	NA	TRBV6-5	few	TGTGCCAGCAGTTATTCCACGCCCGGGTCTTACCTGGGGAATGAGCAGTTCTTC	CASSYSTPGSYLGNEQFF
TRBJ2-7	NA	TRBV7-8	NA	TGTGCCAGCAGCCATTGGGGGCAGGCTACCTCCTACGAGCAGTACTTC	CASSHWGQATSYEQYF
TRBJ1-1	NA	TRBV4-3	NA	TGCGCCAGTGTGGCCCACGGGACGGAAGAAGCTTTCTTT	CASVAHGTEEAFF
TRBJ1-5	TRBD1	TRBV7-8	few	TGTGCCAGCAGCTTAGCGGGGACAGGGGTTCTGCCCCAGCATTTT	CASSLAGTGVLPQHF
TRBJ1-2	NA	TRBV12-5	NA	TGTGCTAGTGGCCGATGGGCAGGGAGTATCTATGGCTACACCTTC	CASGRWAGSIYGYTF
TRBJ2-2	TRBD1	TRBV3-1	NA	TGTGCCAGCAGCCAAGGGGTTCGGGACAGGGGCCGGGAGCTGTTTTTT	CASSQGVRDRGRELFF
TRBJ1-1	NA	TRBV7-9	many	TGTGCCAGCAGCTTACAGGGGAGAACTGAAGCTTTCTTT	CASSLQGRTEAFF
TRBJ2-5	TRBD2	TRBV4-1	NA	TGCGCCAGCAGCCACGGACTAGCGGGGGGCCAAGAGACCCAGTACTTC	CASSHGLAGGQETQYF
TRBJ1-6	TRBD1	TRBV6-6	NA	TGTGCCAGCAGTAAGTGGGGACAGATTAATTCACCCCTCCACTTT	CASSKWGQINSPLHF